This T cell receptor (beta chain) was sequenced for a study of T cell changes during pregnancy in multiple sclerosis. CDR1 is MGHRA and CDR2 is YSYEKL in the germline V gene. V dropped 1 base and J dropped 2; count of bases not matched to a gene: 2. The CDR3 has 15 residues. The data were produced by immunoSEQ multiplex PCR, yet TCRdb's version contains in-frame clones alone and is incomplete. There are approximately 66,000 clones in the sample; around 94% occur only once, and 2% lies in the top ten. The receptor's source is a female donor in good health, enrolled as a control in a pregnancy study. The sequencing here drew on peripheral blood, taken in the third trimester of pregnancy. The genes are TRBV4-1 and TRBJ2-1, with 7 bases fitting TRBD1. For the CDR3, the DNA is TGCGCCAGCAGCCAAGTGGACAGGACCTACAATGAGCAGTTCTTC. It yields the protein CASSQVDRTYNEQFF.